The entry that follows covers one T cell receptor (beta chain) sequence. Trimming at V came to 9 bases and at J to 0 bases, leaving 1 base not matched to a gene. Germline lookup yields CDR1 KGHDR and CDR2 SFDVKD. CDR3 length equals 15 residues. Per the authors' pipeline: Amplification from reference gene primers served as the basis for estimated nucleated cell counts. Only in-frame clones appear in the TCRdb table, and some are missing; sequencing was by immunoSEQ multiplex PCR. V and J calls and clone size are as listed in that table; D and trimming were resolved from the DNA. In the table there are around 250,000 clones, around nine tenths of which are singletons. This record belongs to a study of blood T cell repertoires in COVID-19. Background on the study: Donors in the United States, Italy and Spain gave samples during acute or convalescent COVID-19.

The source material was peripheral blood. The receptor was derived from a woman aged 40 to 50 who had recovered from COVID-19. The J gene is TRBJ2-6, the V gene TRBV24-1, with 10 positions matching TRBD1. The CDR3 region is CATGQGGSGANVLTF. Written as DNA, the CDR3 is TGTGCCACCGGACAGGGGGGCTCTGGGGCCAACGTCCTGACTTTC.